A selection of T cell receptor beta chains follows, all from one sample in a study of technical replicates of blood from several donors. Assay: immunoSEQ multiplex PCR; the TCRdb copy retains only in-frame clones and omits some. This table has tens of thousands of clones, 89% appearing once. The source material was T cells isolated from PBMCs. Receptor source: a human donor in good health. Each CDR3 is given with its conserved first and last residue. Each record gives: V gene, J gene, clone size, D gene, CDR3 protein, CDR3 DNA. The D gene is left open where the match is weak. Size values are once, few and many counts, or a class for expanded clones, and some rows have none.

v_call: TRBV18; j_call: TRBJ2-2; clone_size: NA; d_call: NA; cdr3_aa: CASSTRSGVSNTGELFF; cdr3_nt: TGTGCCAGCTCAACCCGATCAGGGGTATCGAACACCGGGGAGCTGTTTTTT
v_call: TRBV11-3; j_call: TRBJ2-7; clone_size: NA; d_call: TRBD2; cdr3_aa: CASSLTSGIYEQYF; cdr3_nt: TGTGCCAGCAGCTTGACTAGCGGAATATACGAGCAGTACTTC
v_call: TRBV9; j_call: TRBJ2-2; clone_size: NA; d_call: NA; cdr3_aa: CASSVAGRGELFF; cdr3_nt: TGTGCCAGCAGCGTAGCAGGGCGGGGGGAGCTGTTTTTT
v_call: TRBV21-1; j_call: TRBJ2-5; clone_size: NA; d_call: NA; cdr3_aa: CASSKDRDQETQYF; cdr3_nt: TGTGCCAGCAGCAAGGACAGGGACCAAGAGACCCAGTACTTC
v_call: TRBV19; j_call: TRBJ2-7; clone_size: NA; d_call: TRBD1; cdr3_aa: CASSGGQFYEQYF; cdr3_nt: TGTGCCAGTAGTGGGGGACAGTTTTACGAGCAGTACTTC
v_call: TRBV20-1; j_call: TRBJ1-2; clone_size: NA; d_call: NA; cdr3_aa: CSATGDYGYTF; cdr3_nt: TGCAGTGCCACAGGAGACTATGGCTACACCTTC
v_call: TRBV13; j_call: TRBJ2-7; clone_size: once; d_call: NA; cdr3_aa: CASSARQPSVGEQYF; cdr3_nt: TGTGCCAGCAGCGCCCGACAGCCCTCGGTGGGAGAGCAGTACTTC
v_call: TRBV9; j_call: TRBJ2-3; clone_size: NA; d_call: NA; cdr3_aa: CASRSNFLTDTQYF; cdr3_nt: TGTGCCAGCAGGTCGAATTTTCTAACAGATACGCAGTATTTT
v_call: TRBV27; j_call: TRBJ1-2; clone_size: NA; d_call: NA; cdr3_aa: CASSRKGDGGYGYTF; cdr3_nt: TGTGCCAGCAGCCGGAAAGGGGATGGCGGCTATGGCTACACCTTC
v_call: TRBV7-2; j_call: TRBJ1-1; clone_size: NA; d_call: TRBD1; cdr3_aa: CASSLQAGGTFEAFF; cdr3_nt: TGTGCCAGCAGCTTACAGGCAGGGGGCACCTTTGAAGCTTTCTTT
v_call: TRBV29-1; j_call: TRBJ1-1; clone_size: few; d_call: NA; cdr3_aa: CSVGSQGSEAFF; cdr3_nt: TGCAGCGTTGGGAGTCAGGGGAGTGAAGCTTTCTTT
v_call: TRBV19; j_call: TRBJ1-2; clone_size: once; d_call: TRBD1; cdr3_aa: CASSRTGGNYGYTF; cdr3_nt: TGTGCCAGTAGTAGGACAGGTGGTAACTATGGCTACACCTTC
v_call: TRBV27; j_call: TRBJ1-1; clone_size: NA; d_call: TRBD1; cdr3_aa: CASSLHRGTEAFF; cdr3_nt: TGTGCCAGCAGTTTACACAGGGGCACTGAAGCTTTCTTT
v_call: TRBV27; j_call: TRBJ2-5; clone_size: NA; d_call: NA; cdr3_aa: CASSLNPTGETQYF; cdr3_nt: TGTGCCAGCAGTTTAAACCCTACGGGGGAGACCCAGTACTTC
v_call: TRBV6-6; j_call: TRBJ1-5; clone_size: NA; d_call: NA; cdr3_aa: CASSQPGYQPQHF; cdr3_nt: TGTGCCAGCAGTCAACCAGGGTATCAGCCCCAGCATTTT
v_call: TRBV6-5; j_call: TRBJ2-7; clone_size: NA; d_call: TRBD1; cdr3_aa: CASSRQGENEQYF; cdr3_nt: TGTGCCAGCAGTCGACAGGGGGAAAACGAGCAGTACTTC
v_call: TRBV11-2; j_call: TRBJ2-2; clone_size: NA; d_call: TRBD2; cdr3_aa: CASSPRTSGRNTGELFF; cdr3_nt: TGTGCCAGCAGCCCCCGGACTAGCGGAAGGAACACCGGGGAGCTGTTTTTT